The entry below describes one T cell receptor beta chain. What it binds is unknown. This record comes from a study of radiation and T cells in renal cell carcinoma. Study-level points and caveats: In blood, top tumor clones expanded by 2 weeks, shrinking by 4.

Time point indicated: baseline pretreatment blood. As for treatment: 15 Gy SBRT to primary tumor, nephrectomy 4 weeks later. The tumor was a clear cell renal cell carcinoma. TCRdb's table, derived via immunoSEQ multiplex PCR, lists solely in-frame clones and lacks some. The sample lists roughly 120,000 clones; roughly 80% were seen once. The material was blood, obtained from a patient whose treatment included radiotherapy and nephrectomy. This TCR was recovered from a woman aged 60-70 years with renal cell carcinoma.

CDR3 DNA sequence: TGTGCCAGCAGCTTGGCCGGGAGGGCCTCCTACGAGCAGTACTTC. Translated, it gives CASSLAGRASYEQYF. The gene calls are TRBV5-5 and TRBJ2-7; 8 bases fit TRBD2. With 0 bases clipped from V and 0 bases from J, the junction kept 2 bases outside the gene matches. This CDR3 is built from 15 residues. The germline gives CDR1 SGHKS, CDR2 YYEKEE (reference sequence).